This TCR beta chain was captured in a study of T cell repertoires in cytomegalovirus infection. TCRdb recomputed calls from the reads with MiXCR, one row per CDR3 protein. The data contain some 270,000 distinct CDR3 sequences, less than 25% of them singletons. The V end was cut by 6 bases, the J end by 0 bases, with 14 bases between. The CDR3 has 16 amino acids. The sample holds a few counts of this clonotype. Its cognate antigen is unknown. This TCR derives from a human donor in good health (CMV status not recorded). Some clones in this sample may be carry-over from other donors' samples. The J gene is TRBJ2-2, the V gene TRBV12-3 or TRBV12-4, with D perhaps being TRBD1 or TRBD2 (5 bases each). The source was cultured PBMCs, collected from culture after CMV antigen stimulation. The CDR3 DNA reads as TGTGCCAGCAGAGTCCGAGGGGCCTCGAACACCGGGGAGCTGTTTTTT. This translates into CASRVRGASNTGELFF.